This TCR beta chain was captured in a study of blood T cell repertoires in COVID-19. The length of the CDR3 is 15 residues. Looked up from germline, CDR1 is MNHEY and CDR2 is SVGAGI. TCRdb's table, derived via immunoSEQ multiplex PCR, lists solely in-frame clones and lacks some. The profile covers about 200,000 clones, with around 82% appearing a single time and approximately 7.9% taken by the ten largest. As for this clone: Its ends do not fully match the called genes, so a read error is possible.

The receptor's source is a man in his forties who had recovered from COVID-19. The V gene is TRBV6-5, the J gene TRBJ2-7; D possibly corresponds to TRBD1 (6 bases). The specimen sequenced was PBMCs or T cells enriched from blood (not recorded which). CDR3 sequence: CASSRVGLDRSNMWF. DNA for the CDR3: TGTGCCAGCAGCCGGGTGGGATTAGACAGGTCGAACATGTGGTTC.